These 12 T cell receptor beta chains were all obtained from the same sample, sequenced in a study of cytomegalovirus exposure and HLA in healthy donors. PCR employed 60 Vbeta and 13 Jbeta primers. Sequenced by immunoSEQ multiplex PCR; TCRdb stores in-frame clones only, minus some. In the table there are 150,000 to 200,000 clones, 80% of which are singletons. Sequencing was performed on PBMCs. These receptors were collected from a man between 18 and 29 years old in good health and CMV-seropositive.

The genes are TRBV6-1 and TRBJ1-1, with D possibly being TRBD1 (5 bases). CDR3 length: 14 residues. Germline-derived CDR1 and CDR2 are MNHNS and SASEGT. Trimming stripped 6 bases from V and 4 bases from J, with 15 bases between. The DNA for the CDR3 is TGTGCCAGCAGCTTGGCAGGGCGAGGCACTGAAGCTTTCTTT. Translation gives CASSLAGRGTEAFF.

The gene calls are TRBV6-1 and TRBJ1-2; D is ambiguous. Trimming cost V 0 bases and J 8 bases, with 10 bases left between them. Looked up from germline, CDR1 is MNHNS and CDR2 is SASEGT. The length of the CDR3 is 13 residues. CDR3 residues: CASSEATGYGYTF. The CDR3 region has the DNA TGTGCCAGCAGTGAAGCAACGGGGTACGGCTACACCTTC.

This sequence joins TRBV20-1 and TRBJ1-1; a weak D match, TRBD1 (5 bases). Germline V CDR1 and CDR2: DFQATT, SNEGSKA (reference sequence). The CDR3 has 11 residues. The DNA of the CDR3 is TGCCAAGGGGTCGGGAACACTGAAGCTTTCTTT. This translates into CQGVGNTEAFF.

This clone occurred a few times. The CDR3 nucleotides are TGTGCCAGGGACAGTTGCTCTGGAAACACCATATATTTT. Its protein product is CARDSCSGNTIYF. The J gene is TRBJ1-3, the V gene TRBV21-1; the listed D gene, TRBD1, was not tested against the DNA. TRBV21-1 is annotated as a pseudogene. This CDR3 comprises 13 residues.

In this sample, this clone turned up a few times. V usage is TRBV6-5 and J usage is TRBJ2-1, with 9 bases that match TRBD1. The CDR3 extends over 15 amino acids. The germline gives CDR1 MNHEY, CDR2 SVGAGI. V shed 2 bases and J 3 bases; nucleotides not matched to a gene: 2. CDR3 nucleotides: TGTGCCAGCAGTTACCTGGACAGGGGCTACAATGAGCAGTTCTTC. This encodes CASSYLDRGYNEQFF.

The chain couples TRBV7-9 to TRBJ1-2, with unresolved D. The CDR3 is made up of 14 amino acids. Germline V CDR1 and CDR2: SEHNR, FQNEAQ (reference sequence). The V end lost 7 bases, the J end lost 6 bases, and 18 bases lay between the germline ends. Here the CDR3 DNA reads TGTGCCAGCACCCTAGGAGTCGGTCGGGATGGCTACACCTTC. Its translation: CASTLGVGRDGYTF. Combining the CDR3 with reference TRBV7-9 and TRBJ1-2 gives the whole variable domain DTGVSQNPRHKITKRGQNVTFRCDPISEHNRLYWYRQTLGQGPEFLTYFQNEAQLEKSRLLSDRFSAERPKGSFSTLEIQRTEQGDSAMYLCASTLGVGRDGYTFGSGTRLTVV.

The V gene is TRBV25-1, the J gene TRBJ1-1, with TRBD1 identical over 8 bases. The CDR3 totals 15 residues. The V and J ends lost 4 bases and 5 bases, in that order; junction bases with no gene match: 9. The germline gives CDR1 MGHDK, CDR2 SYGVNS. The CDR3 DNA follows: TGTGCCAGCAGTGTCCCCGGGACAGGATGGACTGAAGCTTTCTTT. Encoded protein: CASSVPGTGWTEAFF.

The rearrangement uses TRBV19 and TRBJ1-5; the D gene is possibly TRBD1 (6 bases). This CDR3 region has 17 residues. Germline lookup yields CDR1 LNHDA and CDR2 SQIVND (reference sequence). V lost 5 bases, J lost 0 bases, and 17 bases lay in between. CDR3 DNA sequence: TGTGCCAGTAGTTTTCGTCGACAGGAGTATAGCAATCAGCCCCAGCATTTT. This codes for CASSFRRQEYSNQPQHF.

The rearrangement joins TRBV5-1 to TRBJ1-4, with D possibly TRBD1 on 5 matching bases. V was cut by 4 bases and J by 3 bases, with 19 bases left in between. The CDR3 has 17 amino acids. In germline, CDR1 is SGHRS, CDR2 YFSETQ. CDR3 protein: CASSPGWDFQPNEKLFF. CDR3 DNA sequence: TGCGCCAGCAGCCCAGGTTGGGACTTCCAACCTAATGAAAAACTGTTTTTT.

There are a few counts of this clone. This sequence joins TRBV29-1 and TRBJ2-7; D unclear. Per germline, CDR1 SQVTM and CDR2 ANQGSEA. The CDR3 is 13 amino acids. V lost 0 bases and J 1 base, leaving 7 bases between the germline ends. DNA for the CDR3: TGCAGCGTTGAAGATTCAGATTCCTACGAGCAGTACTTC. This encodes CSVEDSDSYEQYF.

J is TRBJ2-7 and V is TRBV7-6; 9 bases map to TRBD2. Germline CDR1 reads SGHVS; CDR2 reads FNYEAQ. After removal of 1 base from V and 1 base from J, the junction contained 8 bases not matched to a gene. The CDR3 length is 17 residues. The CDR3 DNA reads as TGTGCCAGCAGCTTAGGGGCGGGGGGACTAGCATCCTACGAGCAGTACTTC. Translating it yields CASSLGAGGLASYEQYF. Based on the CDR3 plus reference TRBV7-6 and TRBJ2-7, the full variable domain is GAGVSQSPRYKVTKRGQDVALRCDPISGHVSLYWYRQALGQGPEFLTYFNYEAQQDKSGLPNDRFSAERPEGSISTLTIQRTEQRDSAMYRCASSLGAGGLASYEQYFGPGTRLTVT.

Here the CDR3 reads CASSLERRTLATEAFF. CDR3 bases: TGTGCCAGCAGCTTGGAAAGGAGGACCTTGGCCACTGAAGCTTTCTTT. This rearrangement joins TRBV5-6 to TRBJ1-1; D uncertain. The germline V and J ends were trimmed by 0 bases and 4 bases, with 16 bases remaining between them. CDR1 SGHDT and CDR2 YYEEEE come from the germline V gene. The CDR3 has 16 residues.